This T cell receptor (beta chain) was recorded in a study of T cell responses to AZD1222 COVID-19 vaccine. As concerns this clone: What it binds is unknown.

V lost 6 bases, J lost 5 bases, and 29 bases lay in between. This CDR3 contains 18 residues. In germline, CDR1 is MDHEN, CDR2 SYDVKM. The protocol was immunoSEQ multiplex PCR, while the TCRdb copy is restricted to in-frame clones and leaves out a portion. This sample yields over 150,000 clones, of which roughly 91% are seen a single time; 0.8% to 1.3% belongs to the top ten. Study results and limitations: The study found Spike-specific TCR breadth and depth rose after two AZD1222 doses. The CD4 TCRs associated with vaccination extended across spike and predominated at 160-218 and 743-854.

The chain has TRBV28 and TRBJ2-7; tentatively, D is TRBD2 (5 bases). This TCR was recovered from an adult who received the MenACWY meningococcal vaccine as a control. The sequencing used peripheral blood, collected 28 days after the second dose of the MenACWY control vaccine. This CDR3 reads CASSVYRDTSTRRDEQYF. The CDR3 region has the DNA TGTGCCAGCAGCGTTTACCGGGATACCTCCACTAGAAGGGACGAGCAGTACTTC.